The sequence of this T cell receptor (beta chain) was determined in a study of OX40 agonist ivuxolimab in advanced cancers. Study-wide background: Every 2 weeks, ivuxolimab was infused into the patients intravenously at between 0.01 and 10 mg/kg.

This CDR3 spans 17 amino acids. The junction had 9 bases not matched to a gene; V was cut back by 5 bases and J by 6 bases. The germline V gene encodes CDR1 LNHDA and CDR2 SQIVND (reference sequence). The method was immunoSEQ multiplex PCR; TCRdb's version includes in-frame clones alone and lacks a portion of them. The table shows tens of thousands of clones, with about 91% occurring only once. The receptor comes from an adult with an advanced solid tumor such as melanoma, head and neck, liver or kidney cancer. The sequences come from CD4+ or CD8+ T cells sorted from blood, collected in a trial of the OX40 agonist ivuxolimab. The genes are TRBV19 and TRBJ2-1; the match to TRBD2 covers 14 bases. CDR3 in amino acids: CASSGGLAGVGPNEQFF. CDR3 nucleotide sequence: TGTGCCAGTAGTGGGGGACTAGCGGGAGTTGGGCCCAATGAGCAGTTCTTC. The whole variable domain, filled in from reference TRBV19 and TRBJ2-1, reads DGGITQSPKYLFRKEGQNVTLSCEQNLNHDAMYWYRQDPGQGLRLIYYSQIVNDFQKGDIAEGYSVSREKKESFPLTVTSAQKNPTAFYLCASSGGLAGVGPNEQFFGPGTRLTVL.